The entry below describes one T cell receptor beta chain. Per the study methods: Estimation of nucleated cell counts was performed using reference gene primer amplification. Sequenced by immunoSEQ multiplex PCR; TCRdb stores in-frame clones only, minus some. The V and J calls and the clone size are those of that table, but D and trimming were determined from the DNA. The sample lists roughly 150,000 clones, around 87% occurring once. This CDR3 has 16 amino acids. CDR1 is SGDLS and CDR2 is YYNGEE in the germline V gene. V was cut by 1 base and J by 0 bases, with 10 bases left in between. This sample stems from a study of blood T cell repertoires in COVID-19. Study-wide context: Spain, Italy and the United States supplied samples that represented acute and convalescent COVID-19. Nucleic acid was either cDNA or gDNA, and it came from T cells, B-cell-depleted T cells, or PBMCs.

The rearrangement joins TRBV9 to TRBJ2-2; D not resolved. The origin of this receptor is a woman in her forties with acute or convalescent COVID-19. The material sequenced was peripheral blood. The CDR3 coding sequence is TGTGCCAGCAGCGTACAGCCTCTAGCGAACACCGGGGAGCTGTTTTTT. Amino acids: CASSVQPLANTGELFF.